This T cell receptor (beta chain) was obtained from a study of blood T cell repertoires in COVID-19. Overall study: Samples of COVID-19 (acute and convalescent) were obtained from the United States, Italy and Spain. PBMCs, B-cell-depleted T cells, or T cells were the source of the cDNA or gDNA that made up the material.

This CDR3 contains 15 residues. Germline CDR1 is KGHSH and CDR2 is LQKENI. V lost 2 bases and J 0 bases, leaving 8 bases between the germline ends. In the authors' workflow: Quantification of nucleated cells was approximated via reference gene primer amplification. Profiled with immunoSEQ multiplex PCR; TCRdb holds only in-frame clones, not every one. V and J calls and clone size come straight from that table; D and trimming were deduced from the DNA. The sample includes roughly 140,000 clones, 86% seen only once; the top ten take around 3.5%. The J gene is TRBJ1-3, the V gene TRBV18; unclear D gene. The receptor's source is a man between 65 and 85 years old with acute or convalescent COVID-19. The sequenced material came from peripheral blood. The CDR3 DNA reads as TGTGCCAGCTCACCAACCGGGATCTCTGGAAACACCATATATTTT. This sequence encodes CASSPTGISGNTIYF.